Presented here are 21 T cell receptor beta chains from one specimen sequenced in a study of metastatic and nonmetastatic thyroid tumors. TCRdb reassembled clones from the PCR reads with MiXCR. This table has 100,000 or so clones, 15% appearing once. Thyroid surgery took place with no prior treatment in any patient. Sequencing was done on a sample of blood. The receptor set was obtained from a female donor with papillary thyroid cancer or a benign thyroid nodule (not recorded which). Some clones in this sample may be carry-over from other donors' samples.

A remark on this clone: With a much larger clone just one base away, this may be a read error. V and J are TRBV10-3 and TRBJ2-2; 9 nucleotides align to TRBD1. CDR3 length: 17 amino acids. Per the germline V gene, CDR1 is ENHRY and CDR2 is SYGVKD. CDR3 DNA: TGTGCCATCAGTGACCGATGGGACAGGGCGGACACCGTGGAGCTGTTTTTT. It yields the protein CAISDRWDRADTVELFF.

As regards this clone: Just one base apart from a much larger clone, this may be a read error. V gene TRBV28 combines with J gene TRBJ2-5; no firm D call. Germline loops: CDR1 MDHEN, CDR2 SYDVKM. The ends were cut back, 8 bases at V and 5 bases at J, with 6 bases in the middle. The CDR3 spans 10 residues. CDR3 protein: CASVWETQYF. The CDR3 DNA reads as TGTGCCAGCGTATGGGAGACCCAGTACTTC.

This clone was counted only a few times. V gene TRBV19 combines with J gene TRBJ2-7; TRBD2 matches 8 bases. This CDR3 contains 13 residues. The germline V gene has CDR1 LNHDA and CDR2 SQIVND (reference sequence). V shed 10 bases, J shed 2 bases, and the junction held 7 bases outside the gene matches. The DNA for the CDR3 is TGTGCCACCTCCTCGGGGGGGCCCTACGAGCAGTACTTC. Its translation is CATSSGGPYEQYF.

Remarks on this clone: At one of its ends the junction is not consistent with the germline gene, which may arise from a read error. V usage is TRBV5-1 and J usage is TRBJ1-3; 10 positions agree with TRBD1. The germline CDR1 and CDR2 sequences are SGHRS and YFSETQ. This CDR3 has 14 amino acids. For the CDR3, the DNA is TGCGCCGGCAGCTTGACAGGGGGCGGAAACACCACATATTTT. Translating gives CAGSLTGGGNTTYF.

This clone came up many times. No conserved phenylalanine or tryptophan ends this CDR3, so it is likely a read error. It is unclear where the CDR3 begins or ends on the DNA, so no DNA is shown, and the CDR3 is as TCRdb lists it. The same CDR3 is also encoded by other DNA sequences in this sample. CDR3 in amino acids: CASSPPGVC. The V gene is TRBV7-9, the J gene TRBJ2-7; TRBD1 is taken as the D call from the table, unchecked against the DNA. CDR1 is SEHNR, CDR2 FQNEAQ, per germline (reference sequence). The CDR3 comprises 9 residues, both ends counted.

Ten or more counts support this clone. This chain links TRBV7-9 with TRBJ1-2; TRBD1 might be the D (5 bases). The germline CDR1 and CDR2 sequences are SEHNR and FQNEAQ (reference sequence). V gave up 5 bases and J gave up 4 bases, with 17 bases separating them. This CDR3 comprises 15 residues. CDR3 DNA: TGTGCCAGCAGCCGTAAGGGGCCTCTATCCTATGGCTACACCTTC. Its translation: CASSRKGPLSYGYTF.

A remark on this clone: The junction departs from germline at one end; a sequencing error may be responsible. The chain combines TRBV6-4 with TRBJ2-3, with TRBD2 identical over 12 bases. The germline V gene encodes CDR1 MRHNA and CDR2 SNTAGT. CDR3 length: 13 residues. CDR3 nucleotide sequence: TGTGCCAGCAGCAAACTAGCGGGGGGTACGAAGTATTTT. Amino acids: CASSKLAGGTKYF.

This clone was found a few times. V and J are TRBV6-1 and TRBJ2-7, with 8 bases that match TRBD1. The CDR3 is 13 amino acids. V gave up 3 bases and J gave up 9 bases; unmatched junction bases: 7. Germline V gene lookup returns CDR1 MNHNS and CDR2 SASEGT. Here the CDR3 reads CASSDRGPTWQYF. The CDR3 region has the DNA TGTGCCAGCAGTGACAGGGGGCCTACGTGGCAGTACTTC.

For this clone: Since a much larger clone is just one base distant, this may be a read error. Other DNA sequences of this sample code for an identical CDR3. The genes are TRBV20-1 and TRBJ2-7, with D perhaps matching TRBD2 (5 bases). The CDR3 length is 10 residues. V was trimmed by 5 bases and J by 7 bases, leaving 9 bases between them. The germline V gene encodes CDR1 DFQATT and CDR2 SNEGSKA (reference sequence). The CDR3 bases are TGCAGTGCTTTCGGAGGTGAGCAGTACTTC. Encoded protein: CSAFGGEQYF.

In this sample, this clone turned up a few times. One end of the junction fails to match germline, which may point to a read error. The CDR3 DNA sequence: TGTGCCAGTGGTATAGATCTGGGGGCCGGTCAGCCCCAGCATTTT. Amino acid sequence: CASGIDLGAGQPQHF. The V call is TRBV19, the J call TRBJ1-5; possibly TRBD1 for D (6 bases). This CDR3 comprises 15 residues. Germline V CDR1 and CDR2: LNHDA, SQIVND (reference sequence).

This clone was observed a handful of times. This clone may be a read error of a much larger clone one base away. The chain joins TRBV28 to TRBJ2-6; D remains ambiguous. The germline CDR1 and CDR2 sequences are MDHEN and SYDVKM. This CDR3 has 17 amino acids. The CDR3 nucleotides are TGTGCCAGCAGTGCGCTTGGGTCCCCCTCTGGGTCCAACGTCCTGACTTTC. Its protein product is CASSALGSPSGSNVLTF.

This clone was seen a handful of times. This is likely a read error, given that the CDR3 carries no conserved phenylalanine or tryptophan at its end. This chain links TRBV6-6 with TRBJ2-7, with D perhaps assigned TRBD1 or TRBD2 (5 bases each). Germline assignment: CDR1 MNHNY and CDR2 SVGAGI (reference sequence). CDR3 length equals 14 residues. CDR3 residues: CACSYGDPPNEQYL. Here the CDR3 DNA reads TGTGCCTGCAGTTACGGGGACCCCCCCAACGAGCAGTACCTC.

The sample holds a few counts of this clone. This may stem from a read error, because a much larger clone lies one nucleotide away. The sample holds other DNA sequences that translate to the same CDR3. The chain couples TRBV5-1 to TRBJ1-5; a possible D gene is TRBD1 (5 bases). CDR1 is SGHRS and CDR2 is YFSETQ in the germline V gene. Trimming shortened V by 4 bases and J by 4 bases, and 18 bases separated the two germline ends. The CDR3 has 16 amino acids. The CDR3 loop is CASSPGGGRGNQPQHF. The CDR3 region has the DNA TGCGCCAGCAGCCCGGGGGGAGGCCGAGGGAATCAGCCCCAGCATTTT.

This clone was counted ten times or more. V gene TRBV11-2 combines with J gene TRBJ2-2; TRBD1 aligns across 7 bases. After removal of 3 bases from V and 5 bases from J, the junction contained 15 bases not matched to a gene. CDR1 and CDR2 (germline): SGHAT, FQNNGV. The CDR3 sequence is 18 residues long. CDR3 sequence reads: CASSLVTSTGRWTGELFF. CDR3 nucleotides: TGTGCCAGCAGCTTGGTGACCTCGACAGGGCGTTGGACCGGGGAGCTGTTTTTT.

This clone has a count of ten or more. The chain has TRBV4-2 and TRBJ2-3; 7 bases fit TRBD1. This CDR3 has 15 amino acids. Trimming removed 0 bases from V and 3 bases from J; junction bases left unmatched: 3. Germline loops: CDR1 LGHNA, CDR2 YNFKEQ. DNA of the CDR3: TGTGCCAGCAGCCAAGAAGGGGGCAGGACAGATACGCAGTATTTT. Translation gives CASSQEGGRTDTQYF.

The rearrangement joins TRBV4-2 to TRBJ1-6; D unclear. Germline-derived CDR1 and CDR2 are LGHNA and YNFKEQ. V lost 7 bases and J 1 base, leaving 14 bases between the germline ends. The CDR3 contains 16 residues. The CDR3 sequence is CASIPRLISYNSPLHF. Written as DNA, the CDR3 is TGTGCCAGCATACCCAGGTTAATTTCCTATAATTCACCCCTCCACTTT.

This clone was observed a single time. At one of its ends the junction is not consistent with the germline gene, which may arise from a read error. J is TRBJ2-3 and V is TRBV18, with D maybe TRBD2 (5 bases). Looked up from germline, CDR1 is KGHSH and CDR2 is LQKENI. The CDR3 has 15 residues. The CDR3 DNA sequence: TGTGTCAGCTCACCAGCGGTACTCGCGTTGGATACGCAGTATTTT. This gives the protein CVSSPAVLALDTQYF.

Points on this clone: A much larger clonotype is one base distant, so this may be a read error. The chain employs TRBV24-1 and TRBJ2-3; D is unclear. CDR3 length equals 11 residues. Trimming left V 4 bases short and J 5 bases short, with 3 bases between. Germline V CDR1 and CDR2: KGHDR, SFDVKD. Here the CDR3 DNA reads TGTGCCACCAGTGAAGGAGATACGCAGTATTTT. This encodes CATSEGDTQYF.

This clone occurred many times. The V and J genes are TRBV19 and TRBJ2-1; 10 positions agree with TRBD1. Unmatched junction bases numbered 7, after V lost 5 bases and J lost 6 bases. The CDR3 spans 15 residues. The germline CDR1 and CDR2 sequences are LNHDA and SQIVND (reference sequence). This chain's CDR3 is CASSRGQGPGNEQFF. DNA for the CDR3: TGTGCCAGTAGTCGGGGACAGGGGCCGGGCAATGAGCAGTTCTTC.

This chain connects TRBV12-3 or TRBV12-4 to TRBJ1-1, with D perhaps TRBD1 (5 bases). With 2 bases removed from V and 4 bases from J, the gap between germline ends came to 11 bases. The CDR3 runs to 14 residues. CDR3 residues: CASSLSRQSTEAFF. The CDR3 coding sequence is TGTGCCAGCAGTTTATCTCGACAGTCCACTGAAGCTTTCTTT.

There are many counts of this clone. The gene calls are TRBV30 and TRBJ1-3, with D unclear. V was clipped by 8 bases and J by 9 bases, with 20 bases between them. The length of the CDR3 is 13 residues. In germline, CDR1 is GTSNPN, CDR2 SVGIG (reference sequence). The CDR3 spells CAGQSSRVGTIYF. The CDR3 region has the DNA TGTGCCGGTCAATCGTCCCGGGTCGGCACCATATATTTT.